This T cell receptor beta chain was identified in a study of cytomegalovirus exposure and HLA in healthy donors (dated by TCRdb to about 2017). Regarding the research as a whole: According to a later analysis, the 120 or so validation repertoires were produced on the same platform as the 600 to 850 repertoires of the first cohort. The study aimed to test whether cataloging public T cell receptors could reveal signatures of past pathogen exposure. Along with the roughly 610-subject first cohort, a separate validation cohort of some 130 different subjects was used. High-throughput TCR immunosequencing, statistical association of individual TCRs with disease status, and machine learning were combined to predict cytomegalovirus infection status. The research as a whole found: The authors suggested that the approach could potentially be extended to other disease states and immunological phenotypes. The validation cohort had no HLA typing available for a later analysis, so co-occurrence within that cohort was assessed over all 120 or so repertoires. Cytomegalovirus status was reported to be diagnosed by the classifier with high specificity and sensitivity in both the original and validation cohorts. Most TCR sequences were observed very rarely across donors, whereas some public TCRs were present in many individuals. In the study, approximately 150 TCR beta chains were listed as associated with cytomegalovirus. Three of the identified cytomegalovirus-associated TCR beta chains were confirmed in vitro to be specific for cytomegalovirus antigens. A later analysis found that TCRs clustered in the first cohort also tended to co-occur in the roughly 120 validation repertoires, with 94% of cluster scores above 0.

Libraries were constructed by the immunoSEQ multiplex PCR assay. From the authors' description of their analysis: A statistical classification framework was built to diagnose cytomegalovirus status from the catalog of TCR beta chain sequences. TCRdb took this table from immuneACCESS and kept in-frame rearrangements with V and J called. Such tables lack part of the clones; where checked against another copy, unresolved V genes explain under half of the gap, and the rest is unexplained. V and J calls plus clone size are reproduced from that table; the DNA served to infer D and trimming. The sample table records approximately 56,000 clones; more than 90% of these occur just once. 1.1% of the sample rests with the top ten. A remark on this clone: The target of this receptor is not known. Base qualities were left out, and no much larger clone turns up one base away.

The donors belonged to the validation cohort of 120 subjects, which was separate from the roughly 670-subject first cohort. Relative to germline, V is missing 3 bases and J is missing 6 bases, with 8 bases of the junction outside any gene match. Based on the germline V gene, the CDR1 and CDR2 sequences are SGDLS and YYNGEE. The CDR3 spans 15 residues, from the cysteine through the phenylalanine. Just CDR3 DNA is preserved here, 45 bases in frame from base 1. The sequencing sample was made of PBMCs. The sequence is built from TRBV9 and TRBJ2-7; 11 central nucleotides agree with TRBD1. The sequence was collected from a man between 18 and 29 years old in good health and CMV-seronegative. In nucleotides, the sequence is TGTGCCAGCAGCGCGGGAGGGACAGGGGGTGGCGAGCAGTACTTC. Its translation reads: CASSAGGTGGGEQYF.